One and the same sample provided the 8 T cell receptor beta chains below, sequenced in a study of shared clonotypes between healthy human individuals. CD45RO negativity and positive selection for CCR7 defined naive CD8 cells, a population that excluded terminally differentiated effector memory CD45RA+ cells. Repertoires were generated with immunoSEQ multiplex PCR, while TCRdb's copy carries only in-frame clones and drops some. The sample lists more than 550,000 clones, just over 90% occurring once. The specimen was naive CD8+ T cells sorted from blood. Receptors were obtained from a man aged 25 to 45 in good health.

Of note for this clone: The same CDR3 is also encoded by other DNA sequences in this sample. The chain couples TRBV27 to TRBJ2-3; D gene uncertain. The CDR3 contains 15 residues. V was clipped by 0 bases and J by 0 bases, with 7 bases between them. Looked up from germline, CDR1 is MNHEY and CDR2 is SMNVEV (reference sequence). Written as DNA, the CDR3 is TGTGCCAGCAGTTTATCCCCTGGAAGCACAGATACGCAGTATTTT. This translates into CASSLSPGSTDTQYF.

CDR3 sequence (DNA): TGTGCCAGCAGCCTCTATTTGTCCTACGAGCAGTACTTC. Protein sequence: CASSLYLSYEQYF. The V call is TRBV5-6, the J call TRBJ2-7, with D unclear. Germline CDR1 SGHDT, CDR2 YYEEEE. Trimming left V 4 bases short and J 1 base short, with 9 bases between. CDR3 length equals 13 residues.

The chain combines TRBV28 with TRBJ2-1, with D perhaps TRBD1 (6 bases). Between the trimmed V and J ends, which lost 6 bases and 0 bases, there was a span of 9 bases. Germline loops: CDR1 MDHEN, CDR2 SYDVKM. The CDR3 consists of 14 residues. The CDR3 DNA sequence: TGTGCCAGCAGCTACAGGGCCTCCTACAATGAGCAGTTCTTC. Translated, it gives CASSYRASYNEQFF.

The chain recombines TRBV29-1 with TRBJ2-2; 7 nucleotides line up with TRBD1. With 7 bases clipped from V and 5 bases from J, the junction kept 4 bases outside the gene matches. This CDR3 is built from 12 residues. CDR1 is SQVTM and CDR2 is ANQGSEA in the germline V gene. The CDR3 coding sequence is TGCAGCGCCCTGGGACAGACCGGGGAGCTGTTTTTT. Its protein is CSALGQTGELFF.

The V gene is TRBV6-1, the J gene TRBJ1-1; no clear D gene. CDR1 MNHNS and CDR2 SASEGT come from the germline V gene. Trimming cost V 3 bases and J 7 bases, with 9 bases left between them. This CDR3 is built from 12 residues. CDR3 in DNA: TGTGCCAGCAGTGAGGCCCGGATTGAAGCTTTCTTT. Amino acid sequence: CASSEARIEAFF.

The chain recombines TRBV27 with TRBJ2-2, with unresolved D. Germline lookup yields CDR1 MNHEY and CDR2 SMNVEV (reference sequence). CDR3 size: 18 residues. The V and J ends lost 0 bases and 2 bases respectively, with 16 bases between them. CDR3 in DNA: TGTGCCAGCAGTTTATCGATCATTACAGCGACTAACACCGGGGAGCTGTTTTTT. Translated, it gives CASSLSIITATNTGELFF.

The rearrangement links TRBV27 to TRBJ2-1; 9 bases line up with TRBD2. The CDR3 spans 14 residues. The V gene end was trimmed by 6 bases and the J gene end by 2 bases; junction bases not matched to a gene: 2. CDR1 is MNHEY, CDR2 SMNVEV, per germline (reference sequence). CDR3 region: CASRWTSAYNEQFF. The CDR3 region has the DNA TGTGCCAGCAGGTGGACTAGCGCCTACAATGAGCAGTTCTTC.

CDR3 in amino acids: CASSLISGVTGELFF. The CDR3 bases are TGTGCCAGCAGTTTAATCAGCGGCGTCACCGGGGAGCTGTTTTTT. The V call is TRBV27, the J call TRBJ2-2; tentatively, D is TRBD2 (5 bases). Germline CDR1 reads MNHEY; CDR2 reads SMNVEV (reference sequence). V gave up 2 bases and J gave up 4 bases, with 11 bases separating them. This CDR3 is built from 15 residues.